One sample yielded the 12 T cell receptor beta chains listed below, sequenced in a study of monozygotic twins with cystic fibrosis. Libraries were prepared by immunoSEQ multiplex PCR; TCRdb keeps only in-frame clonotypes and omits some of them. The table records over 15,000 clones, 95% to 97% of them present only once. The sequencing input was blood. All receptors come from a girl under 10 years old with cystic fibrosis.

The V and J genes are TRBV2 and TRBJ2-1, with TRBD2 identical over 11 bases. CDR3 size: 19 residues. V dropped 2 bases and J dropped 3; count of bases not matched to a gene: 12. CDR1 SNHLY and CDR2 FYNNEI come from the germline V gene. This CDR3 is CASSERPPSTSGGYNEQFF. The DNA of the CDR3 is TGTGCCAGCAGTGAAAGGCCCCCCTCAACTAGCGGGGGCTACAATGAGCAGTTCTTC. Full variable domain (outside the CDR3, taken from reference TRBV2 and TRBJ2-1): EPEVTQTPSHQVTQMGQEVILRCVPISNHLYFYWYRQILGQKVEFLVSFYNNEISEKSEIFDDQFSVERPDGSNFTLKIRSTKLEDSAMYFCASSERPPSTSGGYNEQFFGPGTRLTVL.

The V call is TRBV11-2, the J call TRBJ2-2, with D unclear. This CDR3 comprises 15 residues. With 1 base removed from V and 0 bases from J, the gap between germline ends came to 6 bases. CDR1 and CDR2 from the germline V gene are SGHAT and FQNNGV. CDR3 DNA sequence: TGTGCCAGCAGCTTAGTTGCAGCGAACACCGGGGAGCTGTTTTTT. It translates to CASSLVAANTGELFF.

On this clone itself: A junction boundary mismatches the germline segment, possibly from a read error. The chain carries TRBV2 and TRBJ2-3; D is perhaps TRBD1 (5 bases). CDR1 and CDR2 from the germline V gene are SNHLY and FYNNEI. There are 14 residues in the CDR3. CDR3 sequence (DNA): TGTGCCAGCAGTAGACAGATCAGCACAGATATGCAGTATTTT. Translating it yields CASSRQISTDMQYF.

The J gene is TRBJ1-3, the V gene TRBV2; the match to TRBD1 covers 9 bases. The CDR3 sequence is 14 residues long. The junction had 8 bases not matched to a gene; V was cut back by 6 bases and J by 8 bases. Germline CDR1 is SNHLY and CDR2 is FYNNEI. CDR3 nucleotides: TGTGCCAGCAGGGAGGGACAGGGCGGCTACACCATATATTTT. This gives the protein CASREGQGGYTIYF.

The chain has TRBV9 and TRBJ1-6, with a possible D match to TRBD1 (5 bases). CDR3 length equals 15 residues. The V gene lost 5 bases and the J gene lost 4 bases, with 13 bases spanning the gap. CDR1 SGDLS and CDR2 YYNGEE come from the germline V gene. CDR3 nucleotides: TGTGCCAGCAGTTTATCGGGGCAGTATAATTCACCCCTCCACTTT. Protein sequence: CASSLSGQYNSPLHF.

The chain carries TRBV7-2 and TRBJ2-7; 7 positions agree with TRBD2. The V segment lost 3 bases and the J segment 3 bases; nucleotides outside the gene matches: 5. CDR3 length: 14 amino acids. Looked up from germline, CDR1 is SGHTA and CDR2 is FQGNSA. The CDR3 region is CASSFSAGDYEQYF. The DNA for the CDR3 is TGTGCCAGCAGCTTCTCTGCGGGGGACTACGAGCAGTACTTC.

The CDR3 region has the DNA TGTGCCAGCAGCGGTCGGGACAGGGTGAACACCGGGGAGCTGTTTTTT. It is translated as CASSGRDRVNTGELFF. The chain joins TRBV21-1 to TRBJ2-2; the tabulated D call, TRBD1, remains unverified against the DNA. TRBV21-1 is labeled a pseudogene. CDR3 length: 16 residues.

This chain links TRBV5-4 with TRBJ2-7; 8 nucleotides agree with TRBD1. The V gene's germline CDR1 is SGHNT and CDR2 YYREEE (reference sequence). This CDR3 contains 15 residues. The ends lost 3 bases at V and 2 bases at J; junction bases unmatched: 7. CDR3 protein: CASSSGQARTYEQYF. Written as DNA, the CDR3 is TGTGCCAGCAGCTCGGGACAGGCGAGAACCTACGAGCAGTACTTC.

The rearrangement links TRBV27 to TRBJ1-5; D is possibly TRBD1 (6 bases). V was trimmed by 6 bases and J by 2 bases, leaving 8 bases between them. Germline V gene data show CDR1 as MNHEY and CDR2 as SMNVEV (reference sequence). This CDR3 has 13 amino acids. CDR3 sequence: CASSHRGNQPQHF. CDR3 in DNA: TGTGCCAGCAGCCACAGGGGCAATCAGCCCCAGCATTTT.

This chain connects TRBV5-6 to TRBJ2-3; 11 nucleotides agree with TRBD2. The germline CDR1 and CDR2 sequences are SGHDT and YYEEEE. V shed 5 bases, J shed 4 bases, and the junction held 6 bases outside the gene matches. The CDR3 is 15 residues long. This chain's CDR3 is CASRLSGGAPDTQYF. The CDR3, as DNA: TGTGCCAGCAGACTTAGCGGGGGGGCGCCAGATACGCAGTATTTT.

This clone appeared a single time. The CDR3 DNA is TGTGCCAGTAGTACCCAAGGGGGAGGGCGTCCCGGGGAGCTGTTTTTT. Residues: CASSTQGGGRPGELFF. J is TRBJ2-2 and V is TRBV19; D perhaps matches TRBD2 (7 bases). Germline V gene sequence: CDR1 LNHDA, CDR2 SQIVND (reference sequence). The ends were cut back, 4 bases at V and 6 bases at J, with 18 bases in the middle. The CDR3 totals 16 residues.

The chain employs TRBV6-1 and TRBJ2-7; D tentatively fits TRBD1 or TRBD2 (5 bases each). Germline CDR1 and CDR2: MNHNS and SASEGT. Trimming took off 4 bases at V and 6 bases at J, with 19 bases between the two ends. CDR3 size: 15 residues. As DNA, the CDR3 is TGTGCCAGCAGTGTTTCGGGGACCCTTGGGGGCGAGCAGTACTTC. Its translation is CASSVSGTLGGEQYF.